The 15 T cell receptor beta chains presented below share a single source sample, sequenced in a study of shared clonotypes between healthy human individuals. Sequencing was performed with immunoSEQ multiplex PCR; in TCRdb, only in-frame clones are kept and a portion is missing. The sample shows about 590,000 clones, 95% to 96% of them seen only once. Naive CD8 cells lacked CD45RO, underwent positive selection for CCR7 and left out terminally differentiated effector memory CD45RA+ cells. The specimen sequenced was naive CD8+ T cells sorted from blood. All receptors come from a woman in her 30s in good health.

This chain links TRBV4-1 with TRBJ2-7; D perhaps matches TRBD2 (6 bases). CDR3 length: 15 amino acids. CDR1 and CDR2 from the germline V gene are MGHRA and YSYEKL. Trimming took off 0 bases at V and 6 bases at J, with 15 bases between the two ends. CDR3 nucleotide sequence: TGCGCCAGCAGCCAAGATTTAGCGGTAGGCCCCGAGCAGTACTTC. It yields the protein CASSQDLAVGPEQYF.

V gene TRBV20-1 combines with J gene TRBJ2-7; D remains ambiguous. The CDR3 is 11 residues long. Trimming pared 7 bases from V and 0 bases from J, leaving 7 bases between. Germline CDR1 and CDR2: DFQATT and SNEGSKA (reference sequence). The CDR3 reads CSVDDSYEQYF. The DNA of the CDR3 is TGCAGTGTCGACGACTCCTACGAGCAGTACTTC.

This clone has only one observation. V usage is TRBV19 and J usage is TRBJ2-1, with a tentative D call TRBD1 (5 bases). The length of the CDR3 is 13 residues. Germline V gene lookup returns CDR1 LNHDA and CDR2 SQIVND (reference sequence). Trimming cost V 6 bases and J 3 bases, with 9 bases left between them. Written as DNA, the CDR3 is TGTGCCAGTAGCTGGACAAACTACAATGAGCAGTTCTTC. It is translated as CASSWTNYNEQFF.

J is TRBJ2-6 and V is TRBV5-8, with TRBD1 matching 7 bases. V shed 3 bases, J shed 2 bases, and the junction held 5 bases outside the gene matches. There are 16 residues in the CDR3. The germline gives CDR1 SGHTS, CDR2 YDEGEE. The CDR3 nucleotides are TGTGCCAGCAGCTCAGAGCAGGGGGCTGGGGCCAACGTCCTGACTTTC. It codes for CASSSEQGAGANVLTF.

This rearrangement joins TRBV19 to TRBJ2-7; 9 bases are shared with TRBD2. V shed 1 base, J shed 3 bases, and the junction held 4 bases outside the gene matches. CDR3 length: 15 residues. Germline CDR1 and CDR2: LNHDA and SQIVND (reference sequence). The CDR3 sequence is CASSIGLAGFYEQYF. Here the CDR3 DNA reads TGTGCCAGTAGTATAGGGCTAGCGGGATTCTACGAGCAGTACTTC.

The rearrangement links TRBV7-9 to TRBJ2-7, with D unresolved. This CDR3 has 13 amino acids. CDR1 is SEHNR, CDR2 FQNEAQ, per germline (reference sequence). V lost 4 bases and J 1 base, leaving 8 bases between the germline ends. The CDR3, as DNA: TGTGCCAGCAGCTCCCTATGGTCCTACGAGCAGTACTTC. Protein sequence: CASSSLWSYEQYF.

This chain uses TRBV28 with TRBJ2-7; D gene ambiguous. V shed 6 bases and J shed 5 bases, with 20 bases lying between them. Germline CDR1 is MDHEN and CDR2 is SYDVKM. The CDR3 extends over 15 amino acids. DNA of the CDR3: TGTGCCAGCAGCTCGCCTTTGGGGTGGCTGGACGAGCAGTACTTC. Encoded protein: CASSSPLGWLDEQYF.

The CDR3 loop is CASSQDMRQFF. The CDR3, as DNA: TGCGCCAGCAGCCAAGACATGAGGCAGTTCTTC. The chain links TRBV4-1 to TRBJ2-1; D remains ambiguous. This CDR3 is built from 11 residues. V was pared by 0 bases and J by 12 bases, with 6 bases between. Germline V CDR1 and CDR2: MGHRA, YSYEKL.

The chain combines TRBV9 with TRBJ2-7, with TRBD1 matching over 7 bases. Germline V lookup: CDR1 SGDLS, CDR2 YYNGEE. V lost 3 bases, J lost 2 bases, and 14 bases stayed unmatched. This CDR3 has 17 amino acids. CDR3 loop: CASSAEQGSGGTYEQYF. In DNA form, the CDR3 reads TGTGCCAGCAGCGCGGAACAGGGGAGCGGAGGAACCTACGAGCAGTACTTC.

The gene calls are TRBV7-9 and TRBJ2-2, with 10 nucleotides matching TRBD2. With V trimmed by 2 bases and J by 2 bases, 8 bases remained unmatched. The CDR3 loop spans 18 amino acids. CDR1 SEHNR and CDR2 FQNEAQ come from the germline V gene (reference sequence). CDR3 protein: CASSLQREGRRNTGELFF. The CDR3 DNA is TGTGCCAGCAGCTTACAGCGGGAGGGCCGCCGCAACACCGGGGAGCTGTTTTTT.

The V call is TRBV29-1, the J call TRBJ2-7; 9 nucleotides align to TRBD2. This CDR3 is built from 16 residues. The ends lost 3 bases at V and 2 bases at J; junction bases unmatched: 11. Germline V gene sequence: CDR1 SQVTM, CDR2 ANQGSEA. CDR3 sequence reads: CSVEGKTSGPAYEQYF. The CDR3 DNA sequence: TGCAGCGTTGAGGGCAAGACTAGCGGCCCCGCCTACGAGCAGTACTTC.

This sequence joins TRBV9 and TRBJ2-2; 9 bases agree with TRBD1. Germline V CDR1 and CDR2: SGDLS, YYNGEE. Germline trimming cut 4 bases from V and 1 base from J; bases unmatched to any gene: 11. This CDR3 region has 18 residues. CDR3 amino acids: CASSPRTGVTQNTGELFF. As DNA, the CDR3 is TGTGCCAGCAGCCCTCGGACAGGGGTCACCCAGAACACCGGGGAGCTGTTTTTT.

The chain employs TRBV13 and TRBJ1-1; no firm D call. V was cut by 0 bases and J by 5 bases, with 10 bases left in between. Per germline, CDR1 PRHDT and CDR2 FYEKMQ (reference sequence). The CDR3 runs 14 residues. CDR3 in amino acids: CASSLGRARTEAFF. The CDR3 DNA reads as TGTGCCAGCAGCTTAGGGCGGGCGCGGACTGAAGCTTTCTTT.

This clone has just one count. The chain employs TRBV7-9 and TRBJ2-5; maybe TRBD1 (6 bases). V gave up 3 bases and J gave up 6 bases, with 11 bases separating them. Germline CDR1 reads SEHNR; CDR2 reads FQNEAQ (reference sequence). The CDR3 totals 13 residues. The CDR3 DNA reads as TGTGCCAGCAGCTTCGGCCAGGGGAAGACCCAGTACTTC. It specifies CASSFGQGKTQYF.

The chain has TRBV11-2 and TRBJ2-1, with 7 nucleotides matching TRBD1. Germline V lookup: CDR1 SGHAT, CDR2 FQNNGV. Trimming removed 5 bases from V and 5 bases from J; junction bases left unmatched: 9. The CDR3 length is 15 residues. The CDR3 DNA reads TGTGCCAGCAGCCCCAGGGGGAATGAACACAATGAGCAGTTCTTC. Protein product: CASSPRGNEHNEQFF.